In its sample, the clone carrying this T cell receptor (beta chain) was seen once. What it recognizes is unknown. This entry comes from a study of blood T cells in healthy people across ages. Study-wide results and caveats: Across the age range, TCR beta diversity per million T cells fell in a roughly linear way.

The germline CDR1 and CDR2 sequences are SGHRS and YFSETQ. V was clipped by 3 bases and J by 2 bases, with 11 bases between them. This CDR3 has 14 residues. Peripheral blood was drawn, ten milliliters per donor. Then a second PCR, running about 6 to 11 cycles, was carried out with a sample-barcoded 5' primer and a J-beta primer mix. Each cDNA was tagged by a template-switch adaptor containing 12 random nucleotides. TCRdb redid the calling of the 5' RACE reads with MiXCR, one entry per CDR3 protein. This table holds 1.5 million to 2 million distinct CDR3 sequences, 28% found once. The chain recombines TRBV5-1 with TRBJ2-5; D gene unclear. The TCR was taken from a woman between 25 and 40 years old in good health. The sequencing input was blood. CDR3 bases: TGCGCCAGCAGCTCACGTCGGCTACAAGAGACCCAGTACTTC. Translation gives CASSSRRLQETQYF.